The next 21 T cell receptor beta chains were all read from a single sample in a study of cytomegalovirus exposure and HLA in healthy donors. PCR used 60 Vbeta primers and 13 Jbeta primers. Clones were sequenced by immunoSEQ multiplex PCR, and TCRdb holds only the in-frame ones, with some missing. The repertoire holds under 250,000 clones, with nearly 80% as singletons. Sample: PBMCs. All receptors derive from a male donor in good health and CMV-seronegative.

The rearrangement uses TRBV6-1 and TRBJ1-2; unclear D gene. Germline V lookup: CDR1 MNHNS, CDR2 SASEGT. CDR3 length: 13 residues. With 10 bases removed from V and 0 bases from J, the gap between germline ends came to 12 bases. The CDR3, as DNA: TGTGCCATCCCGAGGGCAGCTAACTATGGCTACACCTTC. Amino acid sequence: CAIPRAANYGYTF.

The V call is TRBV10-3, the J call TRBJ2-7; 8 positions match TRBD1. The trim removed 3 bases at V and 3 bases at J, leaving 7 bases unmatched. This CDR3 contains 15 residues. CDR1 is ENHRY and CDR2 is SYGVKD in the germline V gene. The CDR3 protein is CAISDSGTGRYEQYF. The CDR3 DNA is TGTGCCATCAGTGATTCCGGGACAGGTCGCTACGAGCAGTACTTC.

The chain joins TRBV7-2 to TRBJ2-2; possible D gene TRBD1, 6 bases. Trimming left V 4 bases short and J 5 bases short, with 14 bases between. The CDR3 contains 15 residues. CDR1 SGHTA and CDR2 FQGNSA come from the germline V gene. CDR3 nucleotides: TGTGCCAGCAGCTCCCCCCAGGGGCGTACCGGGGAGCTGTTTTTT. Amino acids: CASSSPQGRTGELFF.

Comments on this clone: Other DNA sequences of this sample code for an identical CDR3. V gene TRBV5-1 combines with J gene TRBJ2-1; tentatively, D is TRBD1 (7 bases). The germline gives CDR1 SGHRS, CDR2 YFSETQ. There are 18 residues in the CDR3. V was pared by 0 bases and J by 0 bases, with 16 bases between. CDR3 DNA sequence: TGCGCCAGCAGCTTGGAGGGGGCTACCGGGGGCTCCTACAATGAGCAGTTCTTC. Translating it yields CASSLEGATGGSYNEQFF.

The rearrangement links TRBV5-6 to TRBJ2-3, with TRBD2 matching 10 bases. The V and J ends lost 2 bases and 0 bases, in that order; junction bases with no gene match: 6. Looked up from germline, CDR1 is SGHDT and CDR2 is YYEEEE. The CDR3 contains 17 residues. CDR3 protein: CASSFGAGGPSTDTQYF. Written as DNA, the CDR3 is TGTGCCAGCAGCTTTGGAGCGGGGGGGCCTAGCACAGATACGCAGTATTTT.

The CDR3 is CASAPVGSTEAFF. The CDR3 DNA reads as TGTGCCAGTGCCCCGGTCGGGAGCACTGAAGCTTTCTTT. V is TRBV19 and J is TRBJ1-1; D not resolved. Trimming shortened V by 8 bases and J by 4 bases, and 14 bases separated the two germline ends. This CDR3 is 13 amino acids long. Germline V CDR1 and CDR2: LNHDA, SQIVND (reference sequence).

The chain has TRBV18 and TRBJ1-4; 7 positions match TRBD1. CDR3 length: 13 amino acids. V was clipped by 6 bases and J by 8 bases; unmatched bases: 6. The V gene's germline CDR1 is KGHSH and CDR2 LQKENI. The DNA of the CDR3 is TGTGCCAGCTCCCGTACAGGGGAGGAAAAACTGTTTTTT. Its protein is CASSRTGEEKLFF. Full variable domain (remainder filled in from reference TRBV18 and TRBJ1-4): NAGVMQNPRHLVRRRGQEARLRCSPMKGHSHVYWYRQLPEEGLKFMVYLQKENIIDESGMPKERFSAEFPKEGPSILRIQQVVRGDSAAYFCASSRTGEEKLFFGSGTQLSVL.

The rearrangement joins TRBV5-1 to TRBJ2-5, with 7 bases fitting TRBD1. The J call is doubtful: the DNA matches TRBJ2-7 better. The CDR3 spans 14 residues. Germline CDR1 is SGHRS and CDR2 is YFSETQ. The CDR3 region is CASSLAGQAYEQYF. CDR3 coding DNA: TGCGCCAGCAGCTTGGCAGGACAGGCGTACGAGCAGTACTTC.

The chain carries TRBV10-3 and TRBJ2-4; no clear D gene. The germline V and J ends were trimmed by 4 bases and 0 bases, with 16 bases remaining between them. The CDR3 is 17 residues long. Germline V gene sequence: CDR1 ENHRY, CDR2 SYGVKD. The CDR3 nucleotides are TGTGCCATCAGTGTTATTAGTACTTCGCTAGCCAAAAACATTCAGTACTTC. Translated: CAISVISTSLAKNIQYF.

The V call is TRBV18, the J call TRBJ1-2, with TRBD1 identical over 12 bases. CDR3 size: 18 residues. Per germline, CDR1 KGHSH and CDR2 LQKENI. The junction had 12 bases not matched to a gene; V was cut back by 2 bases and J by 5 bases. The CDR3 region has the DNA TGTGCCAGCTCACCAACGCCGGGACAGGGGGCTCTTGGGTATGGCTACACCTTC. This encodes CASSPTPGQGALGYGYTF.

This clone occurred once. This rearrangement joins TRBV18 to TRBJ2-5; D is perhaps TRBD2 (5 bases). V lost 3 bases and J lost 3, with 8 bases in between. Germline loops: CDR1 KGHSH, CDR2 LQKENI. This CDR3 spans 13 amino acids. CDR3 DNA: TGTGCCAGCTCACCCTTGAGGGAAGAGACCCAGTACTTC. Amino acid sequence: CASSPLREETQYF. Together with reference TRBV18 and TRBJ2-5, the CDR3 gives the full variable domain: NAGVMQNPRHLVRRRGQEARLRCSPMKGHSHVYWYRQLPEEGLKFMVYLQKENIIDESGMPKERFSAEFPKEGPSILRIQQVVRGDSAAYFCASSPLREETQYFGPGTRLLVL.

The chain recombines TRBV28 with TRBJ1-5; D is possibly TRBD1 (5 bases). CDR3 length: 13 residues. The germline V gene encodes CDR1 MDHEN and CDR2 SYDVKM. V was pared by 7 bases and J by 3 bases, with 10 bases between. The CDR3: CASKEGLNQPQHF. The CDR3 coding sequence is TGTGCCAGCAAGGAGGGACTCAATCAGCCCCAGCATTTT.

This sequence joins TRBV28 and TRBJ1-4; D is unclear. CDR3 length equals 16 residues. Trimming removed 6 bases at V and 8 bases at J, with 22 bases between. Germline V gives CDR1 MDHEN, CDR2 SYDVKM. The CDR3 sequence is CASSTIGRSGREKLFF. The CDR3, as DNA: TGTGCCAGCAGCACCATAGGACGATCTGGGAGGGAAAAACTGTTTTTT.

The rearrangement joins TRBV6-5 to TRBJ1-1; 7 bases match TRBD1. Germline trimming cut 4 bases from V and 1 base from J; bases unmatched to any gene: 3. The CDR3 is 14 amino acids. Germline lookup yields CDR1 MNHEY and CDR2 SVGAGI. DNA for the CDR3: TGTGCCAGCAGTTTGGGACAGCCGAACACTGAAGCTTTCTTT. It yields the protein CASSLGQPNTEAFF.

The rearrangement links TRBV6-9 to TRBJ2-7; the D gene is possibly TRBD2 (5 bases). CDR1 and CDR2 (germline): MNHGY, SVAAGI. V was pared by 2 bases and J by 3 bases, with 11 bases between. The CDR3 covers 14 residues. The DNA of the CDR3 is TGTGCCAGCAGTTATGAAGCGGCACTCTACGAGCAGTACTTC. Translation: CASSYEAALYEQYF.

CDR3 amino acids: CASSFSPGEAFF. The CDR3 coding sequence is TGTGCCAGCAGTTTTTCACCGGGAGAAGCTTTCTTT. The chain joins TRBV28 to TRBJ1-1; D gene unclear. CDR1 and CDR2 from the germline V gene are MDHEN and SYDVKM. The CDR3 runs to 12 residues. Deletions cut 3 bases from V and 8 bases from J, with 10 bases between.

This clone has a handful of counts. The chain couples TRBV9 to TRBJ2-1; D call uncertain. The CDR3 has 13 residues. Trimming left V 1 base short and J 4 bases short, with 6 bases between. Germline V gene data show CDR1 as SGDLS and CDR2 as YYNGEE. This CDR3 reads CASSVSGYNEQFF. CDR3 bases: TGTGCCAGCAGCGTATCAGGTTACAATGAGCAGTTCTTC.

The chain carries TRBV10-3 and TRBJ2-7; 10 positions agree with TRBD1. The length of the CDR3 is 15 residues. The V and J ends lost 0 bases and 6 bases, in that order; junction bases with no gene match: 5. The germline gives CDR1 ENHRY, CDR2 SYGVKD. The CDR3 DNA is TGTGCCATCAGTGAGTCGTTTGGGACAGGGGTCGAGCAGTACTTC. Protein product: CAISESFGTGVEQYF.

The chain carries TRBV5-1 and TRBJ1-1, with D hard to call. This CDR3 comprises 15 residues. V lost 1 base and J 3 bases, leaving 13 bases between the germline ends. CDR1 and CDR2 from the germline V gene are SGHRS and YFSETQ. CDR3 coding DNA: TGCGCCAGCAGCTTGCAGATCTCCCGGGACACTGAAGCTTTCTTT. It codes for CASSLQISRDTEAFF.

The chain uses TRBV9 and TRBJ2-7, with 10 bases aligning to TRBD2. With 0 bases clipped from V and 0 bases from J, the junction kept 15 bases outside the gene matches. The CDR3 runs to 20 residues. The V gene's germline CDR1 is SGDLS and CDR2 YYNGEE. The CDR3 DNA reads as TGTGCCAGCAGCGTAGAAGACTGGGCTAGCGGGGGACCCAGCTCCTACGAGCAGTACTTC. Amino acid sequence: CASSVEDWASGGPSSYEQYF.

The J gene is TRBJ2-7, the V gene TRBV7-3; 10 bases align to TRBD1. Germline CDR1 and CDR2: SGHTA and FQGTGA. The ends lost 4 bases at V and 7 bases at J; junction bases unmatched: 10. CDR3 length: 15 residues. CDR3 nucleotide sequence: TGTGCCAGCAGCTCGACACCCGGGACAGGGGTTGAGCAGTACTTC. Protein product: CASSSTPGTGVEQYF.